Sequencing of this T cell receptor beta chain was carried out in a study of cytotoxic CD8 clonotypes in ibrutinib-treated CLL. Whole-study context: Patients gave response samples after a median approximately 11 months of treatment, range 6 to 36. Study results and limitations: In comparison with age-matched healthy donors, baseline clonality was higher and tracked circulating CD8+ T-cell counts. Private clonotypes, not public ones, expanded at ibrutinib response.

Profiling relied on immunoSEQ multiplex PCR, and the TCRdb table lists in-frame clones only, not all of them. The table records hundreds of thousands of clones, around 70% of them present only once. A word on this clone: What it binds is unknown.

PBMCs that had been cryopreserved were the source of about 2 micrograms of genomic DNA for TCR beta libraries. The sample consisted of PBMCs, taken after 24 months of ibrutinib treatment. This receptor was identified in a human donor with chronic lymphocytic leukemia.

CDR3 nucleotides: TGTGCCAGCAGCTTGGGGACAGGGGCCGGCGTCGGGGAGCTGTTTTTT. It encodes CASSLGTGAGVGELFF. This chain links TRBV11-3 with TRBJ2-2; 10 nucleotides align to TRBD1. J gave up 7 bases and V 3 bases, and 8 bases lay outside the gene matches. This CDR3 region has 16 residues. Germline V CDR1 and CDR2: SGHNT, YENEEA.